A single TCR beta chain is shown here with its context. This sample was taken from a study of T cells in Graves' hyperthyroidism and ophthalmopathy. Over 18 months, lack of ophthalmopathy progression marked Graves' hyperthyroidism as stable. Those with hyperthyroidism were 18 to 65 years old, newly diagnosed, and ill for under 2 months. Researchers barred patients who had uncontrolled infection, other autoimmune disease, pregnancy or lactation. TCR beta CDR3 region amplification was performed from RNA transcripts. An initial round of RT-PCR targeting the TCR CDR3 relied on the HTBI primer set. From the multiplex PCR reads, TCRdb called clonotypes with MiXCR, one entry per CDR3 protein. The sample comprises some 770,000 distinct CDR3 sequences, 16% of which are singletons, and around 8% rests with the top ten. V shed 4 bases, J shed 6 bases, and the junction held 9 bases outside the gene matches. Germline lookup yields CDR1 KGHSH and CDR2 LQKENI. CDR3 length equals 15 residues.

This chain connects TRBV18 to TRBJ1-5, with TRBD1 identical over 7 bases. Sequencing used blood. The sequence came from a man between 18 and 35 years old with Graves' hyperthyroidism. CDR3 amino acids: CASSLLGQKSQPQHF. DNA of the CDR3: TGTGCCAGCTCACTACTGGGACAGAAAAGTCAGCCCCAGCATTTT.